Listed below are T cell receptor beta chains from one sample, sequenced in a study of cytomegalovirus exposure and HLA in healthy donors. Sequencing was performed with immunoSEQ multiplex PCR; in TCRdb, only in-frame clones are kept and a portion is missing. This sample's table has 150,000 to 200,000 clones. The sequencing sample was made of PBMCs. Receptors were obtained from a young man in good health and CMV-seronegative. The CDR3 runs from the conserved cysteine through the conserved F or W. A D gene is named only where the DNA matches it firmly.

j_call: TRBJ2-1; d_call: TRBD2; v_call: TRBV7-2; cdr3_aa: CASSLWEASGSNEQFF; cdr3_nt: TGTGCCAGCAGCCTATGGGAGGCTAGCGGGAGTAATGAGCAGTTCTTC
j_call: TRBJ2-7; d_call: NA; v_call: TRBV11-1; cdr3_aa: CASSLGNWDFPYEQYF; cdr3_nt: TGTGCCAGCAGCTTAGGGAATTGGGACTTCCCCTACGAGCAGTACTTC
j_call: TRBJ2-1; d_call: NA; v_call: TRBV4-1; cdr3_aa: CASSQIAGGSYNEQFF; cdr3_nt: TGCGCCAGCAGCCAAATCGCAGGGGGGTCCTACAATGAGCAGTTCTTC
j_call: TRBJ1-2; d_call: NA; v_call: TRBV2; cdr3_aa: CASSESRGASGYTF; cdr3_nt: TGTGCCAGCAGTGAAAGCAGGGGCGCGAGTGGCTACACCTTC
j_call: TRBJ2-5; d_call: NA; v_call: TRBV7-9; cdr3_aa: CASSSKETQYF; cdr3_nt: TGTGCCAGCAGCTCCAAAGAGACCCAGTACTTC
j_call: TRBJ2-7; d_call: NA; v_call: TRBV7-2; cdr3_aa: CASSSQLSYEQYF; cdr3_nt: TGTGCCAGCAGCTCACAGCTTTCCTACGAGCAGTACTTC
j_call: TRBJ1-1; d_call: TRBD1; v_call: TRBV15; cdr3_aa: CATSRRTGVNTEAFF; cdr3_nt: TGTGCCACCAGCAGAAGGACAGGGGTGAACACTGAAGCTTTCTTT
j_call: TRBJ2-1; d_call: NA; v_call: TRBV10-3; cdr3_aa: CAIRTVTYNEQFF; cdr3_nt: TGTGCCATCAGGACAGTTACCTACAATGAGCAGTTCTTC
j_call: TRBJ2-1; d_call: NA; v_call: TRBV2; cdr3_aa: CASSEAWAGGNEQFF; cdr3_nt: TGTGCCAGCAGTGAAGCTTGGGCTGGTGGCAATGAGCAGTTCTTC
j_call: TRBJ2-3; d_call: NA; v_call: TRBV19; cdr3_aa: CATSRGNGADTQYF; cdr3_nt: TGTGCCACCTCCCGGGGGAATGGGGCAGATACGCAGTATTTT
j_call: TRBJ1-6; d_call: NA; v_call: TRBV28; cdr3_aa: CASSLTLGRGNSPLHF; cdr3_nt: TGTGCCAGCAGTCTGACCCTCGGCAGGGGTAATTCACCCCTCCACTTT
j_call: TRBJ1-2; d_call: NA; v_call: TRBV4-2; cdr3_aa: CASSQETGFYGYTF; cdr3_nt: TGTGCCAGCAGCCAAGAGACAGGATTCTATGGCTACACCTTC
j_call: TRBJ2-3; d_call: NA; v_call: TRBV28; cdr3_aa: CASSTSGFSTDTQYF; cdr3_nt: TGTGCCAGCAGTACCTCAGGGTTTAGCACAGATACGCAGTATTTT
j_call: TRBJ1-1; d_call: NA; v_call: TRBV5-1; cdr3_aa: CASSHSLETEAFF; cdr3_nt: TGCGCCAGCAGTCACTCCTTAGAGACTGAAGCTTTCTTT
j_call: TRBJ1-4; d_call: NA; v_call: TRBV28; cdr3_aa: CASSLGGRLNEKLFF; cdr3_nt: TGTGCCAGCAGTTTGGGGGGACGGCTTAATGAAAAACTGTTTTTT
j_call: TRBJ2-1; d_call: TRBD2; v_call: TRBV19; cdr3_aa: CASSMTGLAESNEQFF; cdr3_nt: TGTGCCAGTAGTATGACGGGACTAGCGGAGAGCAATGAGCAGTTCTTC
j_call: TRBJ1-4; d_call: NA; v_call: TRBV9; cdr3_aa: CASSVAGGGHEKLFF; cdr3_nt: TGTGCCAGCAGCGTAGCCGGGGGAGGTCATGAAAAACTGTTTTTT
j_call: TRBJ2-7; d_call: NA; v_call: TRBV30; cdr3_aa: CAWSVSRGRSYEQYF; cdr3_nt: TGTGCCTGGAGCGTCTCGAGAGGTCGCTCCTACGAGCAGTACTTC
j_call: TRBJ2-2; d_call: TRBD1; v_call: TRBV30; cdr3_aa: CAWSTGGAGTGELFF; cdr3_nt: TGTGCCTGGAGTACAGGGGGCGCGGGTACCGGGGAGCTGTTTTTT
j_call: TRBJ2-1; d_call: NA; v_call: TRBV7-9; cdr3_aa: CASSSLADKKWNEQFF; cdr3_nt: TGTGCCAGCAGCTCGTTAGCGGACAAGAAGTGGAATGAGCAGTTCTTC
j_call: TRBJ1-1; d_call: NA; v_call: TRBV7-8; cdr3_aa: CASSGQGRAIEAFF; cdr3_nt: TGTGCCAGCAGCGGGCAGGGGCGAGCCATTGAAGCTTTCTTT
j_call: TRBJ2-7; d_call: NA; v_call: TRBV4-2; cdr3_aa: CASSQDPGARWVYEQYF; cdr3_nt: TGTGCCAGCAGTCAAGATCCTGGGGCGCGGTGGGTCTACGAGCAGTACTTC
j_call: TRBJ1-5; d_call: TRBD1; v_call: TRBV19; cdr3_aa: CASRNTGAANQPQHF; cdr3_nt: TGTGCCAGTAGGAATACAGGGGCCGCAAATCAGCCCCAGCATTTT
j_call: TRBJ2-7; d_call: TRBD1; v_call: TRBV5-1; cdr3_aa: CASSLRDSQYPYEQYF; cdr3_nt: TGCGCCAGCAGCTTAAGGGACAGCCAATACCCCTACGAGCAGTACTTC
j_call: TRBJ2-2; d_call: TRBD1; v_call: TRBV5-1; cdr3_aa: CASSLLGQGGTGELFF; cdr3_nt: TGCGCCAGCAGCTTGCTGGGACAGGGAGGGACCGGGGAGCTGTTTTTT
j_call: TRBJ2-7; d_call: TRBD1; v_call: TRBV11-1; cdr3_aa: CASSLRQGASYEQYF; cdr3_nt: TGTGCCAGCAGCTTAAGGCAGGGGGCCTCCTACGAGCAGTACTTC
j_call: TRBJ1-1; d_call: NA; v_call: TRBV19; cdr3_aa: CASSIGTLKVDAFF; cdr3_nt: TGTGCCAGTAGTATCGGGACACTTAAAGTGGATGCTTTCTTT